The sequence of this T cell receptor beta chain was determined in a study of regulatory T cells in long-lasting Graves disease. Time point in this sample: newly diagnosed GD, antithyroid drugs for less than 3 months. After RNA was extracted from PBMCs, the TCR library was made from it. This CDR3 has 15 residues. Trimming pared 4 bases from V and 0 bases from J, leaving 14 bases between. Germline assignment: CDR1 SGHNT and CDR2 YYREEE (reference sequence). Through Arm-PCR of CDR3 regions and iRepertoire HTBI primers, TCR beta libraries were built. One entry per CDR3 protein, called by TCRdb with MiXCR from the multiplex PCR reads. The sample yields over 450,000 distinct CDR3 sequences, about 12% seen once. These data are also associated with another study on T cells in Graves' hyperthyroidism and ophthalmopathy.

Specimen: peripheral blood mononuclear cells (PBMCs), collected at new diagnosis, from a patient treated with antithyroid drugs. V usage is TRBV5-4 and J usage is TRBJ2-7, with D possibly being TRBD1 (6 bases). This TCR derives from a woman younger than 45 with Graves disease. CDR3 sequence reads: CASSLGRDNSYEQYF. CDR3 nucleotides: TGTGCCAGCAGCCTCGGTCGGGACAACTCCTACGAGCAGTACTTC.